This section outlines one TCR beta chain sequence together with its context. As processed by the authors: Counts of nucleated cells, estimated from reference gene primer amplification, were obtained. Assay: immunoSEQ multiplex PCR; the TCRdb copy retains only in-frame clones and omits some. Clone size and the V and J calls come from that table; the DNA yielded D and trimming. The top ten hold about 10% of the sample, which has 97,000 or so clones, roughly 79% seen once. Germline V gives CDR1 SGHTA, CDR2 FQGNSA. V gave up 5 bases and J gave up 3 bases; unmatched junction bases: 7. This CDR3 is built from 17 residues. The data were taken from a study of blood T cell repertoires in COVID-19. The overall study: Specimens from acute and convalescent COVID-19 originated in the United States, Italy and Spain. PBMCs, B-cell-depleted T cells, or T cells were the source of the cDNA or gDNA that made up the material.

This TCR derives from a man in his 70s with acute or convalescent COVID-19. The chain employs TRBV7-2 and TRBJ2-5, with 15 nucleotides matching TRBD2. The sequenced material came from peripheral blood. CDR3 nucleotides: TGTGCCAGCAGCGATAGGACTAGCGGGGGGGCTAAAGAGACCCAGTACTTC. This gives the protein CASSDRTSGGAKETQYF.